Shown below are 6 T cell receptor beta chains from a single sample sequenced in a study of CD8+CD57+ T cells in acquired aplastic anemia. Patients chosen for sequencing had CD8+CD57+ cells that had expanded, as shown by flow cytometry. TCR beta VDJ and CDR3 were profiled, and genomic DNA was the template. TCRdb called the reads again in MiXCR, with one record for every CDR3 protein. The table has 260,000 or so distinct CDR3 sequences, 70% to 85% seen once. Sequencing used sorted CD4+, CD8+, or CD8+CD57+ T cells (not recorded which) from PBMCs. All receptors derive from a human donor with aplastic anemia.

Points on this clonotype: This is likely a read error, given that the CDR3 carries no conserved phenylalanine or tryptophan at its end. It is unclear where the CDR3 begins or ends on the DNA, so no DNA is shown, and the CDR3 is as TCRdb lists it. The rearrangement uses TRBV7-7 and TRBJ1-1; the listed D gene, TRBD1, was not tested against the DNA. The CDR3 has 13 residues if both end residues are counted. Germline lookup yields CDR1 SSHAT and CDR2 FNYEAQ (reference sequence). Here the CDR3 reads CASSFTPGVRSCI.

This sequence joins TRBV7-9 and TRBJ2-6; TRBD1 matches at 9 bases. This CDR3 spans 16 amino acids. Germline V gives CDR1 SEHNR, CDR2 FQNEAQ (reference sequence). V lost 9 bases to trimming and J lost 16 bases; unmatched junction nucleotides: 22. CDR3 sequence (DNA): TGTGCCAGACAGGGGGCTAGGGAGACCGAGTACTTCGTGCTGACTTTC. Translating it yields CARQGARETEYFVLTF. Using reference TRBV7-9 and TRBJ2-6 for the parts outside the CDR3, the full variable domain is DTGVSQNPRHKITKRGQNVTFRCDPISEHNRLYWYRQTLGQGPEFLTYFQNEAQLEKSRLLSDRFSAERPKGSFSTLEIQRTEQGDSAMYLCARQGARETEYFVLTFGAGSRLTVL.

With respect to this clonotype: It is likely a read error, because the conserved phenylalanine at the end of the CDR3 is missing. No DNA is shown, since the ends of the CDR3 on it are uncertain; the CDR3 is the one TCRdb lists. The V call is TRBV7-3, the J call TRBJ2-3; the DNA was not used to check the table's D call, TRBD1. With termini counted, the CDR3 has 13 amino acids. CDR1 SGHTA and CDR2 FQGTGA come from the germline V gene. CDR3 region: CASSLSGTGANVL.

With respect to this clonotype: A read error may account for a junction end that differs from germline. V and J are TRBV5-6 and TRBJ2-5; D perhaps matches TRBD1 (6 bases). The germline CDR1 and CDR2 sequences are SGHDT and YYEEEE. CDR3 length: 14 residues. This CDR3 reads CATSMGADQETQYF. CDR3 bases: TGTGCCACCAGCATGGGGGCAGACCAAGAGACCCAGTACTTC.

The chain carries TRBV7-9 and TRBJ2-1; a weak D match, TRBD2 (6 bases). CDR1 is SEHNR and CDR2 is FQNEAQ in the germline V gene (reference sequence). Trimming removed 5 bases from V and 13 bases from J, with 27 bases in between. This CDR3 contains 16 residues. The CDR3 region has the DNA TGTGCCAGCAGCCAAGCGGGCAGCTACGGTCCCAACGTCCAGTTCTTC. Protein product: CASSQAGSYGPNVQFF.

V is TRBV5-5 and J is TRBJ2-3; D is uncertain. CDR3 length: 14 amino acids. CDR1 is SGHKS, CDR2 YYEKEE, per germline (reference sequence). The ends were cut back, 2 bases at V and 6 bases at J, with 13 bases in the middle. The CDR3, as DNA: TGTGCCAGCAGCTTTGGACGGAGTCCCGATACGCAGTATTTT. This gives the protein CASSFGRSPDTQYF.